A single sample is the source of the 14 T cell receptor beta chains below, sequenced in a study of blood T cell repertoires in COVID-19. Here immunoSEQ multiplex PCR was the method, and the copy in TCRdb shows in-frame clones only, minus some. There are over 250,000 clones in the sample; approximately 89% occur only once, and approximately 5% lies in the top ten. What was sequenced was PBMCs or T cells enriched from blood (not recorded which). These receptors were collected from a woman aged 25 to 39 who had recovered from COVID-19.

The chain couples TRBV27 to TRBJ1-4; possibly TRBD1 for D (6 bases). Trimming pared 8 bases from V and 8 bases from J, leaving 24 bases between. CDR1 MNHEY and CDR2 SMNVEV come from the germline V gene (reference sequence). CDR3 length: 16 amino acids. The CDR3 bases are TGTGCCAGCCGGAATTACCCTCAGGGGCCAGGCGAAAAACTGTTTTTT. This encodes CASRNYPQGPGEKLFF.

The gene calls are TRBV28 and TRBJ1-2; D perhaps matches TRBD1 (6 bases). The CDR3 totals 13 residues. The V end was cut by 3 bases, the J end by 8 bases, with 13 bases between. Germline V gives CDR1 MDHEN, CDR2 SYDVKM. CDR3 bases: TGTGCCAGCAGTTTCCATTCAGGGGCAGGCTACACCTTC. It codes for CASSFHSGAGYTF.

The chain employs TRBV28 and TRBJ1-1; D call uncertain. Germline assignment: CDR1 MDHEN and CDR2 SYDVKM. This CDR3 spans 14 amino acids. With 5 bases removed from V and 2 bases from J, the gap between germline ends came to 12 bases. CDR3 sequence (DNA): TGTGCCAGCAGTCCTCCTCCGGGAAACACTGAAGCTTTCTTT. It yields the protein CASSPPPGNTEAFF.

The chain recombines TRBV11-2 with TRBJ1-1; the D gene is possibly TRBD1 (6 bases). The V end lost 0 bases, the J end lost 3 bases, and 20 bases lay between the germline ends. Germline assignment: CDR1 SGHAT and CDR2 FQNNGV. The CDR3 is 18 residues long. As DNA, the CDR3 is TGTGCCAGCAGCTTAGATCAAGGGGGTGACACTATATACACTGAAGCTTTCTTT. Translated: CASSLDQGGDTIYTEAFF.

In its sample, this clone was seen a few times. CDR3: CASSLAGAGNTIYF. CDR3 DNA: TGCGCCAGCAGCTTGGCAGGGGCTGGAAACACCATATATTTT. The V and J genes are TRBV5-1 and TRBJ1-3, with TRBD1 as a possible D gene (6 bases). The V gene lost 0 bases and the J gene lost 2 bases, with 6 bases spanning the gap. The CDR3 has 14 residues. Germline V CDR1 and CDR2: SGHRS, YFSETQ.

This clone was seen a few times. The CDR3: CASSAEGAPDTIYF. The CDR3 DNA reads as TGTGCCAGCAGCGCCGAAGGGGCGCCAGACACCATATATTTT. V is TRBV7-9 and J is TRBJ1-3; D is possibly TRBD1 (5 bases). Germline loops: CDR1 SEHNR, CDR2 FQNEAQ (reference sequence). Between the trimmed V and J ends, which lost 5 bases and 8 bases, there was a span of 16 bases. This CDR3 is 14 amino acids long. Using reference TRBV7-9 and TRBJ1-3 for the parts outside the CDR3, the full variable domain is DTGVSQNPRHKITKRGQNVTFRCDPISEHNRLYWYRQTLGQGPEFLTYFQNEAQLEKSRLLSDRFSAERPKGSFSTLEIQRTEQGDSAMYLCASSAEGAPDTIYFGEGSWLTVV.

The rearrangement links TRBV18 to TRBJ2-3; no reliable D call. There are 15 residues in the CDR3. V gave up 4 bases and J gave up 0 bases, with 11 bases separating them. CDR1 and CDR2 (germline): KGHSH, LQKENI. CDR3 sequence reads: CASSRQASSTDTQYF. Written as DNA, the CDR3 is TGTGCCAGCTCACGGCAGGCTTCTAGCACAGATACGCAGTATTTT.

The rearrangement links TRBV24-1 to TRBJ1-5; perhaps TRBD1 as D (6 bases). The CDR3 length is 13 residues. Germline CDR1 KGHDR, CDR2 SFDVKD. The V and J ends lost 9 bases and 6 bases respectively, with 14 bases between them. CDR3: CATALGASQPQHF. In DNA, the CDR3 is TGTGCCACCGCCCTGGGGGCGAGTCAGCCCCAGCATTTT.

This clone was seen only once. CDR3 sequence: CASSQDRTHNQPQHF. Written as DNA, the CDR3 is TGCGCCAGCAGCCAAGATCGGACTCACAATCAGCCCCAGCATTTT. This chain links TRBV4-3 with TRBJ1-5, with D unresolved. The CDR3 runs to 15 residues. The V gene's germline CDR1 is LGHNA and CDR2 YSLEER. V gave up 0 bases and J gave up 3 bases, with 9 bases separating them.

V usage is TRBV6-2 or TRBV6-3 and J usage is TRBJ2-3; the D is unclear. The germline V and J ends were trimmed by 0 bases and 0 bases, with 7 bases remaining between them. Germline CDR1 MNHEY, CDR2 SVGEGT. This CDR3 contains 15 residues. The CDR3 sequence is CASSYSSGSTDTQYF. The DNA of the CDR3 is TGTGCCAGCAGTTACTCATCCGGGAGCACAGATACGCAGTATTTT.

The chain recombines TRBV2 with TRBJ2-7, with TRBD1 matching over 11 bases. Germline trimming cut 3 bases from V and 6 bases from J; bases unmatched to any gene: 4. The germline gives CDR1 SNHLY, CDR2 FYNNEI. This CDR3 is built from 14 residues. CDR3 sequence: CASSEGGTGGEQYF. The CDR3, as DNA: TGTGCCAGCAGTGAGGGCGGGACAGGGGGCGAGCAGTACTTC.

The count of this clone is one. The chain is built from TRBV4-1 and TRBJ1-1; maybe TRBD1 (5 bases). Germline V gives CDR1 MGHRA, CDR2 YSYEKL. V was trimmed by 4 bases and J by 4 bases, leaving 16 bases between them. There are 15 residues in the CDR3. The CDR3 DNA reads as TGCGCCAGCAGCCCAGGCCCCTGGGGGGGCACTGAAGCTTTCTTT. As protein: CASSPGPWGGTEAFF.

The chain recombines TRBV19 with TRBJ1-6; D uncertain. Trimming removed 3 bases at V and 6 bases at J, with 9 bases between. There are 14 residues in the CDR3. CDR1 is LNHDA, CDR2 SQIVND, per germline (reference sequence). In nucleotides, the CDR3 is TGTGCCAGTAGTATTTTCCAATCTAATTCACCCCTCCACTTT. Translation: CASSIFQSNSPLHF. Full variable domain (missing parts from reference TRBV19 and TRBJ1-6): DGGITQSPKYLFRKEGQNVTLSCEQNLNHDAMYWYRQDPGQGLRLIYYSQIVNDFQKGDIAEGYSVSREKKESFPLTVTSAQKNPTAFYLCASSIFQSNSPLHFGNGTRLTVT.

The V and J genes are TRBV4-1 and TRBJ1-3; D is uncertain. V lost 4 bases to trimming and J lost 4 bases, with 14 bases between them. Per the germline V gene, CDR1 is MGHRA and CDR2 is YSYEKL. The CDR3 runs to 15 residues. The CDR3 region is CASSPIHGEGNTIYF. The CDR3, as DNA: TGCGCCAGCAGCCCAATTCACGGAGAGGGAAACACCATATATTTT.